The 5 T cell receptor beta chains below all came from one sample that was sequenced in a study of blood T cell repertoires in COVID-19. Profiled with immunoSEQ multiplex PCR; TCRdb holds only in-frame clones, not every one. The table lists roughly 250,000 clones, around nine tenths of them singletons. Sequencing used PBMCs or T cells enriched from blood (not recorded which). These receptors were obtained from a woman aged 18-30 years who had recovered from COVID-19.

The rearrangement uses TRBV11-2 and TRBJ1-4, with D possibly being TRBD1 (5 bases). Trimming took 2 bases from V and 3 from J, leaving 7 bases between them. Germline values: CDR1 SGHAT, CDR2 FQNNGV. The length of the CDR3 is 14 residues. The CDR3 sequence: CASSLQTANEKLFF. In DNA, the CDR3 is TGTGCCAGCAGCTTACAGACAGCTAATGAAAAACTGTTTTTT.

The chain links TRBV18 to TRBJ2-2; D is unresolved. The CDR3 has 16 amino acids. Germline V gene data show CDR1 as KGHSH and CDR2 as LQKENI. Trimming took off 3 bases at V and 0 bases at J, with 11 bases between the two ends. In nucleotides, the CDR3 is TGTGCCAGCTCACCTAGGAGTCTAACGAACACCGGGGAGCTGTTTTTT. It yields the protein CASSPRSLTNTGELFF.

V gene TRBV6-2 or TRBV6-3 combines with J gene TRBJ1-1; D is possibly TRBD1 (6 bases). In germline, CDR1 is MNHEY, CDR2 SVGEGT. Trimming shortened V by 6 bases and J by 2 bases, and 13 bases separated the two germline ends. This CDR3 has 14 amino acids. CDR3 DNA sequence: TGTGCCAGCAGCTTACAGGGTCGAAACACTGAAGCTTTCTTT. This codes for CASSLQGRNTEAFF.

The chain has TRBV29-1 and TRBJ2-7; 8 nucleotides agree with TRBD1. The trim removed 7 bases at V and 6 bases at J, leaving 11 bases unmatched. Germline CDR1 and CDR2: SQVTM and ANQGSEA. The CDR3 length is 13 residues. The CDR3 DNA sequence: TGCAGCGCCTGGGGGCAGGGGGCGGGCGAGCAGTACTTC. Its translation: CSAWGQGAGEQYF.

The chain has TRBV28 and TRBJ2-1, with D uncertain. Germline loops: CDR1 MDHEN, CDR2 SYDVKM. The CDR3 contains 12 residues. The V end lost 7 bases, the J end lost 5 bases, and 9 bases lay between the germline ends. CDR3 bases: TGTGCCAGCAAAACGAACAACAATGAGCAGTTCTTC. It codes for CASKTNNNEQFF. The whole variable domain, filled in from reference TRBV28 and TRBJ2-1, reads DVKVTQSSRYLVKRTGEKVFLECVQDMDHENMFWYRQDPGLGLRLIYFSYDVKMKEKGDIPEGYSVSREKKERFSLILESASTNQTSMYLCASKTNNNEQFFGPGTRLTVL.